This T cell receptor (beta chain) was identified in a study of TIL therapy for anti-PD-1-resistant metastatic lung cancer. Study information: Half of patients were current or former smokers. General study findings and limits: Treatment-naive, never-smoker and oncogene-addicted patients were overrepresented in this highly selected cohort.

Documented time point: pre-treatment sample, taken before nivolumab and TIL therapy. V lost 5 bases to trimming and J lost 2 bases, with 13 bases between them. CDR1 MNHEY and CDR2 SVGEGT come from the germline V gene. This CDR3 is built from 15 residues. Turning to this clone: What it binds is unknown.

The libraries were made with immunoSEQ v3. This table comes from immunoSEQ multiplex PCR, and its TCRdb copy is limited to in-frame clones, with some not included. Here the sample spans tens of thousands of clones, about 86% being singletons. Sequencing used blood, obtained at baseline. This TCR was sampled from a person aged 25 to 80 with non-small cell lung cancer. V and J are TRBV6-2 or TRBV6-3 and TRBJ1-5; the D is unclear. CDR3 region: CASSTPGPGNQPQHF. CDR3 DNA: TGTGCCAGCAGTACCCCGGGCCCCGGCAATCAGCCCCAGCATTTT.